This TCR beta chain appears in the sequencing data of a study of shared clonotypes between healthy human individuals. Sequencing was performed with immunoSEQ multiplex PCR; in TCRdb, only in-frame clones are kept and a portion is missing. This table has about 2.2 million clones, under 95% appearing once. CD45RO-negative, CCR7-positively selected cells formed the naive CD8 fraction, excluding terminally differentiated effector memory CD45RA+ cells. As regards this clone: As yet, its antigen is unknown.

CDR1 and CDR2 from the germline V gene are ENHRY and SYGVKD. This CDR3 is 13 amino acids long. V trimming: 2 bases; J trimming: 8 bases; junction bases outside the gene matches: 1. The study's findings and limits: Read depth was anticipated to influence clonotype sharing among donors.

V is TRBV10-3 and J is TRBJ2-1; TRBD2 matches 9 bases. Sequencing used naive CD8+ T cells from PBMCs. This sequence originates from a man younger than 30 in good health. Some clones in this sample may be carry-over from other donors' samples. CDR3: CAISERLADEQFF. The CDR3 DNA reads as TGTGCCATCAGTGAGAGACTAGCGGATGAGCAGTTCTTC.